This is a list of T cell receptor beta chains from one sample in a study of T cell responses to AZD1222 COVID-19 vaccine. Clones were read by immunoSEQ multiplex PCR, and TCRdb kept only the in-frame ones, dropping some. The table lists 150,000 or so clones, 89% of them singletons, with 5% to 5.5% in the top ten. Specimen: peripheral blood, collected on day 0 of AZD1222 vaccination. All receptors derive from an adult in good health. Each CDR3 is given with its conserved first and last residue. The order of the fields is clone size, CDR3 length, V gene, D gene, J gene, CDR3 protein, CDR3 DNA. The D gene is left open where the match is weak. Clone size appears in some rows only: once, few, many, or a class for an expanded clone.

>.|13|TRBV6-5|.|TRBJ1-1
CASSAQGTAEAFF
TGTGCCAGCAGCGCACAGGGCACCGCTGAAGCTTTCTTT
>.|14|TRBV6-5|.|TRBJ2-7
CASRRGGATYEQYF
TGTGCCAGCAGAAGAGGGGGAGCCACCTACGAGCAGTACTTC
>.|13|TRBV28|TRBD1|TRBJ1-1
CASSPGQGGRAFF
TGTGCCAGCAGCCCCGGACAGGGGGGGAGAGCTTTCTTT
>once|13|TRBV6-5|.|TRBJ1-5
CASRGAGNQPQHF
TGTGCCAGCAGAGGGGCCGGCAATCAGCCCCAGCATTTT
>once|17|TRBV27|.|TRBJ1-6
CASSPRSGAGTNSPLHF
TGTGCCAGCAGTCCAAGATCAGGGGCAGGTACTAATTCACCCCTCCACTTT
>.|15|TRBV18|.|TRBJ2-6
CASSPPSGGANVLTF
TGTGCCAGCTCACCACCCTCAGGAGGGGCCAACGTCCTGACTTTC
>.|12|TRBV6-6|.|TRBJ1-5
CASSYTDQPQHF
TGTGCCAGCAGTTACACTGATCAGCCCCAGCATTTT
>.|12|TRBV24-1|TRBD1|TRBJ2-5
CATSRQGETQYF
TGTGCCACCAGTCGACAGGGAGAGACCCAGTACTTC
>once|14|TRBV3-1/TRBV3-2|.|TRBJ1-6
CASSQVAMGGFLHF
TGTGCCAGCAGCCAAGTCGCAATGGGGGGGTTCCTCCACTTT
>.|15|TRBV27|.|TRBJ2-1
CASSYDRGGLNEQFF
TGTGCCAGCAGTTACGACAGGGGAGGGCTCAATGAGCAGTTCTTC
>.|13|TRBV5-6|.|TRBJ1-2
CASTSQDIYGYTF
TGTGCCAGCACCTCCCAGGATATCTATGGCTACACCTTC
>.|14|TRBV11-2|TRBD1|TRBJ1-1
CASSFGTGVGGAFF
TGTGCCAGCAGCTTCGGTACAGGGGTAGGAGGAGCTTTCTTT
>.|14|TRBV9|.|TRBJ2-3
CASSVGTGGDTQYF
TGTGCCAGCAGCGTAGGGACCGGGGGAGATACGCAGTATTTT
>.|15|TRBV11-2|.|TRBJ2-7
CASSSIDRFSYEQYF
TGTGCCAGCAGCTCAATCGACAGATTCTCCTACGAGCAGTACTTC
>.|16|TRBV4-3|TRBD2|TRBJ2-1
CASSQDPAGGPDEQFF
TGCGCCAGCAGCCAAGATCCAGCGGGAGGGCCGGATGAGCAGTTCTTC
>.|15|TRBV18|.|TRBJ1-5
CASSLTGASNQPQHF
TGTGCCAGCTCACTCACCGGGGCCTCTAATCAGCCCCAGCATTTT
>.|14|TRBV5-1|TRBD2|TRBJ2-7
CASSPWGGSYEQYF
TGCGCCAGCAGCCCCTGGGGGGGCTCCTACGAGCAGTACTTC
>.|18|TRBV7-9|.|TRBJ2-6
CASRPGTSWGSGANVLTF
TGTGCCAGCAGACCAGGGACTTCCTGGGGCTCTGGGGCCAACGTCCTGACTTTC
>.|14|TRBV11-2|.|TRBJ1-6
CASSLGGYNSPLHF
TGTGCCAGCAGCTTAGGGGGGTATAATTCACCCCTCCACTTT
>.|17|TRBV12-5|TRBD2|TRBJ2-3
CASGLPLAGVLPDTQYF
TGTGCTAGTGGTTTGCCTCTAGCGGGAGTATTACCAGATACGCAGTATTTT
>.|13|TRBV4-1|.|TRBJ2-1
CASSQDYRMRGFF
TGCGCCAGCAGCCAAGATTATCGCATGAGGGGGTTCTTC
>.|16|TRBV5-1|.|TRBJ1-4
CASSLAGQGFNEKLFF
TGCGCCAGCAGCTTGGCCGGGCAGGGCTTTAATGAAAAACTGTTTTTT
>.|14|TRBV6-2/TRBV6-3|.|TRBJ1-5
CASSYGRRNQPQHF
TGTGCCAGCAGTTACGGACGGAGAAATCAGCCCCAGCATTTT
>.|15|TRBV11-2|TRBD1|TRBJ1-1
CASSVRTGGRTEAFF
TGTGCCAGCAGCGTTAGGACAGGGGGCCGCACTGAAGCTTTCTTT
>.|13|TRBV19|.|TRBJ2-5
CASSIGNQETQYF
TGTGCCAGTAGTATTGGTAACCAAGAGACCCAGTACTTC
>.|12|TRBV12-3/TRBV12-4|.|TRBJ1-6
CASSDNNSPLHF
TGTGCCAGCAGTGATAATAATTCACCCCTCCACTTT
>once|15|TRBV18|.|TRBJ2-6
CASSLQGSGANVLTF
TGTGCCAGCTCACTTCAGGGCTCTGGGGCCAACGTCCTGACTTTC
>.|18|TRBV15|TRBD2|TRBJ2-1
CATSRERGLAGQHNEQFF
TGTGCCACCAGCAGAGAGAGAGGACTAGCGGGGCAGCACAATGAGCAGTTCTTC
>.|14|TRBV6-5|.|TRBJ2-3
CASSYGKVTDTQYF
TGTGCCAGCAGTTACGGGAAGGTTACAGATACGCAGTATTTT
>.|14|TRBV6-5|.|TRBJ2-7
CASSYSRVTDEQYF
TGTGCCAGCAGTTACTCTAGGGTGACGGACGAGCAGTACTTC
>once|16|TRBV11-3|.|TRBJ1-3
CASSLPSGSSGNTIYF
TGTGCCAGCAGCTTACCTTCCGGGAGCTCTGGAAACACCATATATTTT
>.|13|TRBV9|TRBD1|TRBJ1-1
CASSADRGSEAFF
TGTGCCAGCAGCGCGGACAGGGGCTCGGAAGCTTTCTTT
>few|15|TRBV11-2|TRBD1|TRBJ1-6
CASSWSGTDNSPLHF
TGTGCCAGCAGCTGGAGTGGGACAGATAATTCACCCCTCCACTTT
>.|15|TRBV28|TRBD2|TRBJ2-7
CASSLATSRSYEQYF
TGTGCCAGCAGTTTAGCGACTAGCCGGTCCTACGAGCAGTACTTC
>.|17|TRBV15|TRBD2|TRBJ2-1
CATSRDILAGNYNEQFF
TGTGCCACCAGCAGAGACATCCTAGCGGGAAACTACAATGAGCAGTTCTTC
>.|14|TRBV28|.|TRBJ1-2
CASRTGGQGYGYTF
TGTGCCAGCAGGACCGGGGGGCAGGGCTATGGCTACACCTTC
>.|13|TRBV19|.|TRBJ2-1
CASSFKQGNEQFF
TGTGCCAGTAGTTTTAAACAGGGAAATGAGCAGTTCTTC
>.|15|TRBV5-1|TRBD1|TRBJ2-3
CASSRDSPSTDTQYF
TGCGCCAGCAGCCGGGACAGCCCTAGCACAGATACGCAGTATTTT
>few|16|TRBV5-1|TRBD1|TRBJ1-3
CASSFGTGGSGNTIYF
TGCGCCAGCAGCTTCGGGACAGGGGGCTCTGGAAACACCATATATTTT
>.|13|TRBV5-1|.|TRBJ2-7
CASSSQSLNEQYF
TGCGCCAGCAGCTCCCAGAGTCTCAACGAGCAGTACTTC
>.|16|TRBV9|TRBD1|TRBJ2-1
CASSRTPGQGAIEQFF
TGTGCCAGCAGCCGGACGCCGGGACAGGGGGCTATTGAGCAGTTCTTC